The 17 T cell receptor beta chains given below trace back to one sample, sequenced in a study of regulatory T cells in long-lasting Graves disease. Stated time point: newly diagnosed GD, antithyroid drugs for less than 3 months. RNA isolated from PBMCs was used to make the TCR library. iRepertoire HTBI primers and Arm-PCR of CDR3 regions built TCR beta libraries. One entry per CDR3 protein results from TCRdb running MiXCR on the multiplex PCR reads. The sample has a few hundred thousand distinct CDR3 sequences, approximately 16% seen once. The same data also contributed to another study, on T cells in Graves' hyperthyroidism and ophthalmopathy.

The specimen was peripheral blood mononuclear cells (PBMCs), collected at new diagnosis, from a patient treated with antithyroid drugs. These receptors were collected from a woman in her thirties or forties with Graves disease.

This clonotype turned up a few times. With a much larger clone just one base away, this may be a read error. The CDR3 nucleotides read TGTGCCAGCAGTGAAGTAACAGGGGATCAGCCCCGGCATTTT. Its translation is CASSEVTGDQPRHF. This chain links TRBV2 with TRBJ1-5, with 7 bases aligning to TRBD1. Germline lookup yields CDR1 SNHLY and CDR2 FYNNEI. This CDR3 contains 14 residues.

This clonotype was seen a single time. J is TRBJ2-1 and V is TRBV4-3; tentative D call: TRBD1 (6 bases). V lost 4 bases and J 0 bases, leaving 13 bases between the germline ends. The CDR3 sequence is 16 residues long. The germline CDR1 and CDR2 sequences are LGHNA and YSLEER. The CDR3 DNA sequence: TGCGCCAGCAGCCTTCAACAGGGAAGCTCCTACAATGAGCAGTTCTTC. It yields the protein CASSLQQGSSYNEQFF.

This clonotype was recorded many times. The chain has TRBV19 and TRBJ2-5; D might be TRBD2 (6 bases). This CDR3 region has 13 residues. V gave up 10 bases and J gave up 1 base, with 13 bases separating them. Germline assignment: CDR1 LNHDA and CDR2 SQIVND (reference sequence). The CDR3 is CATRGTGQETQYF. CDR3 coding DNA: TGTGCCACCCGGGGGACGGGCCAAGAGACCCAGTACTTC.

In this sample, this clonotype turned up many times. As DNA, the CDR3 is TGTGCCAGCAGCTTCGACAGGGGATTTTACAATGAGCAGTTCTTC. It codes for CASSFDRGFYNEQFF. The chain links TRBV7-3 to TRBJ2-1, with 8 bases identical to TRBD1. This CDR3 region has 15 residues. V shed 3 bases, J shed 4 bases, and the junction held 5 bases outside the gene matches. Per the germline V gene, CDR1 is SGHTA and CDR2 is FQGTGA.

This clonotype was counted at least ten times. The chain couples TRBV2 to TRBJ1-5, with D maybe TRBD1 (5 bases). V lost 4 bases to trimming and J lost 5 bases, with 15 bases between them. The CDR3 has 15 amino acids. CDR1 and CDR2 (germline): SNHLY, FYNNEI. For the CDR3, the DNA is TGTGCCAGCAGTGGCCTCGCGGGGGGAGATCAGCCCCAGCATTTT. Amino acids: CASSGLAGGDQPQHF. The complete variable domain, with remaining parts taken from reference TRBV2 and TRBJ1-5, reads EPEVTQTPSHQVTQMGQEVILRCVPISNHLYFYWYRQILGQKVEFLVSFYNNEISEKSEIFDDQFSVERPDGSNFTLKIRSTKLEDSAMYFCASSGLAGGDQPQHFGDGTRLSIL.

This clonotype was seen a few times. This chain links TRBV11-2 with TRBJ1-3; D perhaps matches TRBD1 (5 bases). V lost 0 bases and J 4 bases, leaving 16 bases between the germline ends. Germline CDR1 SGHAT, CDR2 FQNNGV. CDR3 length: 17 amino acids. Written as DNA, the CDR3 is TGTGCCAGCAGCTTAGATCTGGCAGGGCCGGGCGGAAACACCATATATTTT. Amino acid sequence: CASSLDLAGPGGNTIYF.

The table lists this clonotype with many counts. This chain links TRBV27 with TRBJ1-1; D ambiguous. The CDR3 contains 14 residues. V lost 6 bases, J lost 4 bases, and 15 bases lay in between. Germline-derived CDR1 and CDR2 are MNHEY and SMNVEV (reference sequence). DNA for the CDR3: TGTGCCAGCAGCTTGGGAGCGGGGAGCACTGAAGCTTTCTTT. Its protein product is CASSLGAGSTEAFF.

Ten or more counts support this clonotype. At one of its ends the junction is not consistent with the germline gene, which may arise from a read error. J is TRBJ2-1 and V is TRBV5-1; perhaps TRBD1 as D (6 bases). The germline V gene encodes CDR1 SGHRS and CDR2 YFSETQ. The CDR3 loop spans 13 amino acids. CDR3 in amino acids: CASSLGQYNEQFF. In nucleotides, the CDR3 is TGTGCCAGCAGCTTAGGACAGTACAATGAGCAGTTCTTC.

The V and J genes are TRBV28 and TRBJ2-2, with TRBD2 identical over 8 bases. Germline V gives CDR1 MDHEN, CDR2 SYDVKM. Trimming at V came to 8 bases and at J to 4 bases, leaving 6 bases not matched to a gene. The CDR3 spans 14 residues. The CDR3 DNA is TGTGCCAGCTCCTCGGGAGGGGTCACCGGGGAGCTGTTTTTT. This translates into CASSSGGVTGELFF.

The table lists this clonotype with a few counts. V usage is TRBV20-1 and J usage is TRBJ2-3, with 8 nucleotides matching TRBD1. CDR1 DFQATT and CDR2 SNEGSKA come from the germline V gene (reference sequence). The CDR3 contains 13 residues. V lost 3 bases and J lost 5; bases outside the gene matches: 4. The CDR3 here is CSASPTGEDTQYF. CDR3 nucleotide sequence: TGCAGTGCTAGCCCGACAGGGGAAGATACGCAGTATTTT.

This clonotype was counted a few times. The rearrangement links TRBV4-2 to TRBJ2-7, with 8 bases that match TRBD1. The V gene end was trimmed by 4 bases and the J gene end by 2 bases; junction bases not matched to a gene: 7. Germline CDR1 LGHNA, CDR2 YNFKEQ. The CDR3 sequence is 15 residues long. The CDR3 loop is CASSRSRDRTYEQYF. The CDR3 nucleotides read TGTGCCAGCAGCCGAAGTAGGGACAGGACCTACGAGCAGTACTTC.

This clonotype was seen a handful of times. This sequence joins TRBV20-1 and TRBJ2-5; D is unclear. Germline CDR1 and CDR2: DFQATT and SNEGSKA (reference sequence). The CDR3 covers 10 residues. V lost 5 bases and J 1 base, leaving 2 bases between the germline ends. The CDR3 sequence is CSAGQETQYF. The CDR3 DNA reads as TGCAGTGCTGGCCAAGAGACCCAGTACTTC.

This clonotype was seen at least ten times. CDR3 sequence (DNA): TGCGCCAGCAGCGTGGACAGGGCGAATTATGGCTACACCTTC. It yields the protein CASSVDRANYGYTF. The rearrangement joins TRBV5-1 to TRBJ1-2; 8 bases fit TRBD1. With 4 bases clipped from V and 5 bases from J, the junction kept 7 bases outside the gene matches. The CDR3 totals 14 residues. From germline, CDR1 is SGHRS and CDR2 YFSETQ.

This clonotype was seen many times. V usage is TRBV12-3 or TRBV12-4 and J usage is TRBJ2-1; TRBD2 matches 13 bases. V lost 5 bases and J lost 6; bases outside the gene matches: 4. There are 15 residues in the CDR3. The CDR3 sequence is CASSQRTSGSNEQFF. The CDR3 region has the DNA TGTGCCAGCAGTCAACGGACTAGCGGGAGCAATGAGCAGTTCTTC.

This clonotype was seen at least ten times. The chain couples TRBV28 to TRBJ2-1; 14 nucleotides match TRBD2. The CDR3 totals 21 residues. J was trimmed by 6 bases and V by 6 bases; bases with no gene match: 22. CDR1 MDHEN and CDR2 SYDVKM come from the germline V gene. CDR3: CASSSPQTSGRAFLIGNEQFF. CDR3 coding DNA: TGTGCCAGCAGCTCTCCCCAGACTAGCGGGAGGGCCTTTCTTATCGGCAATGAGCAGTTCTTC.

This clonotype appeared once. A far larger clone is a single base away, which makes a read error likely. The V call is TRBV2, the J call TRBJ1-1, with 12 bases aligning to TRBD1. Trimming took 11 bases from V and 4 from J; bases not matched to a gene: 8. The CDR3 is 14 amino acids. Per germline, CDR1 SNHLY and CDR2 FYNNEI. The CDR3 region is CAGTGTGGLTEAFF. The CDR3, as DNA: TGTGCCGGCACCGGGACAGGGGGCCTCACTGAAGCTTTCTTT.

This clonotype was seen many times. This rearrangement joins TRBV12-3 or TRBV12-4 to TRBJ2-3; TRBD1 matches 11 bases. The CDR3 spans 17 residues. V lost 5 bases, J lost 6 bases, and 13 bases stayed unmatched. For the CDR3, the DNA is TGTGCCAGCAGTCCGACCCCCGGGACAGGGGGTTGGGATACGCAGTATTTT. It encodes CASSPTPGTGGWDTQYF.